This TCR beta chain comes out of a study of T cells after yellow fever vaccination. Looking at the study overall: Any fraction with a low cell number was prepared using SMART-Seq v4 Ultra Low Input. Findings of the study overall: Most clones from primary vaccination were detected again post-booster (just over 95% CD4, around 90% CD8).

Germline V gene lookup returns CDR1 SEHNR and CDR2 FQNEAQ (reference sequence). V shed 5 bases and J shed 15 bases, with 24 bases lying between them. The CDR3 has 14 amino acids. This clonotype was observed a few times. The antigen is undetermined. The 5'RACE template-switching step produced TCR cDNA and added a universal primer site and UMIs. TCRdb redid the calling of the 5' RACE reads with MiXCR, one entry per CDR3 protein. This table holds some 560,000 distinct CDR3 sequences, roughly 21% found once. The TCR comes from a young man who received the YFV17D yellow fever vaccine. The sample in question was PBMCs, obtained 15 days after the yellow fever booster vaccination. This chain joins TRBV7-9 and TRBJ2-3; D is unresolved. The DNA of the CDR3 is TGTGCCAGCAGCCCACCGACCCCCCTTCACGGCGGCTATTTT. It codes for CASSPPTPLHGGYF.